This entry lists 27 T cell receptor beta chains sequenced from one sample in a study of CD8+CD57+ T cells in acquired aplastic anemia. The TCR beta profiling, which covered VDJ combination and CDR3 sequence, was carried out using genomic DNA as the template. TCRdb re-called the reads through MiXCR, storing one row per CDR3 protein. The sample records some 220,000 distinct CDR3 sequences, almost 35% being singletons. Sequencing input: sorted CD4+, CD8+, or CD8+CD57+ T cells (not recorded which) from PBMCs. The origin of the receptors is a human donor in good health, serving as a control.

The sample holds many counts of this clonotype. The chain joins TRBV24-1 to TRBJ2-5; TRBD2 agrees at 12 bases. The CDR3 extends over 17 amino acids. Germline CDR1 is KGHDR and CDR2 is SFDVKD. V gave up 4 bases and J gave up 2 bases; unmatched junction bases: 7. This CDR3 reads CATSDQLGTSGQETQYF. Written as DNA, the CDR3 is TGTGCCACCAGTGACCAACTTGGGACTAGCGGGCAAGAGACCCAGTACTTC.

This clonotype was seen a few times. The chain joins TRBV5-3 to TRBJ1-2, with a possible D match to TRBD1 (6 bases). TRBV5-3 falls under the ORF class, with uncertain function. Trimming pared 8 bases from V and 8 bases from J, leaving 19 bases between. This CDR3 region has 13 residues. CDR3 DNA: TGTGCCAGTAGTATCCGGATGGGGGGCGGCTACACCTTC. Translated: CASSIRMGGGYTF.

Many counts were recorded for this clonotype. The genes are TRBV11-2 and TRBJ1-1; D is unresolved. The CDR3 loop spans 12 amino acids. From germline, CDR1 is SGHAT and CDR2 FQNNGV. The ends were cut back, 0 bases at V and 10 bases at J, with 9 bases in the middle. This CDR3 reads CASSLDRWVAFF. The CDR3 DNA reads as TGTGCCAGCAGCTTAGATCGATGGGTAGCTTTCTTT.

This clonotype was found a few times. This chain links TRBV7-2 with TRBJ2-1; D unclear. The CDR3 runs to 18 residues. The V gene lost 2 bases and the J gene lost 7 bases, with 24 bases spanning the gap. CDR1 is SGHTA, CDR2 FQGNSA, per germline. CDR3 loop: CASSLSARIAGLRNEQFF. The CDR3 DNA sequence: TGTGCCAGCAGCTTATCGGCCCGGATCGCCGGGCTGAGGAATGAGCAGTTCTTC.

The V gene is TRBV7-6, the J gene TRBJ2-1, with D tentatively TRBD2 (6 bases). V lost 0 bases and J 12 bases, leaving 6 bases between the germline ends. Looked up from germline, CDR1 is SGHVS and CDR2 is FNYEAQ. This CDR3 region has 11 residues. Here the CDR3 DNA reads TGTGCCAGCAGCTTAGCGCGGGGGCAGTTCTTC. It translates to CASSLARGQFF.

This clonotype was seen at least ten times. The V and J genes are TRBV9 and TRBJ2-3; 10 bases line up with TRBD2. J was trimmed by 5 bases and V by 5 bases; bases with no gene match: 2. The V gene's germline CDR1 is SGDLS and CDR2 YYNGEE. CDR3 size: 13 residues. The CDR3 DNA reads as TGTGCCAGCAGGGGACTAGCGAAAGATACGCAGTATTTT. This translates into CASRGLAKDTQYF. The full variable domain, completed using reference TRBV9 and TRBJ2-3, is DSGVTQTPKHLITATGQRVTLRCSPRSGDLSVYWYQQSLDQGLQFLIQYYNGEERAKGNILERFSAQQFPDLHSELNLSSLELGDSALYFCASRGLAKDTQYFGPGTRLTVL.

J is TRBJ2-3 and V is TRBV2; 10 nucleotides line up with TRBD2. From germline, CDR1 is SNHLY and CDR2 FYNNEI. The V and J ends lost 6 bases and 4 bases, in that order; junction bases with no gene match: 7. This CDR3 contains 15 residues. CDR3 in DNA: TGTGCCAGCAGATGGTCCGGGACTAGCGCAGATACGCAGTATTTT. It specifies CASRWSGTSADTQYF.

This clonotype was found many times. The chain carries TRBV4-1 and TRBJ2-7; possible D gene TRBD1, 6 bases. From germline, CDR1 is MGHRA and CDR2 YSYEKL. V shed 3 bases and J shed 0 bases, with 15 bases lying between them. The CDR3 is 16 residues long. CDR3 in DNA: TGCGCCAGCAGCCAGAGGGGACCAGGGGCCTCCTACGAGCAGTACTTC. Translation gives CASSQRGPGASYEQYF.

This clonotype was observed at least ten times. The chain is built from TRBV3-1 and TRBJ1-2, with D perhaps matching TRBD1 (5 bases). Per germline, CDR1 LGHDT and CDR2 YNNKEL (reference sequence). There are 12 residues in the CDR3. V was shortened by 1 base and J by 7 bases, with 7 bases between the two germline ends. The CDR3 reads CASSQVGRGYTF. DNA for the CDR3: TGTGCCAGCAGCCAAGTGGGGCGTGGCTACACCTTC.

This clonotype was detected many times. The chain combines TRBV19 with TRBJ1-3; no firm D call. CDR3 size: 16 residues. CDR1 is LNHDA, CDR2 SQIVND, per germline (reference sequence). V lost 1 base and J 4 bases, leaving 14 bases between the germline ends. In DNA form, the CDR3 reads TGTGCCAGTAGTATAGGATCTAAGGTTTCCGGAAACACCATATATTTT. Its protein is CASSIGSKVSGNTIYF.

V and J are TRBV29-1 and TRBJ2-5, with TRBD1 identical over 7 bases. The trim removed 8 bases at V and 5 bases at J, leaving 17 bases unmatched. The germline gives CDR1 SQVTM, CDR2 ANQGSEA. There are 15 residues in the CDR3. The CDR3 bases are TGCAGCCCGATCCGGGACAGAAGGTGGTTCGAGACCCAGTACTTC. This sequence encodes CSPIRDRRWFETQYF.

V gene TRBV11-2 combines with J gene TRBJ2-7; TRBD1 matches 9 bases. This CDR3 has 14 residues. With V trimmed by 6 bases and J by 6 bases, 9 bases remained unmatched. Germline V gene data show CDR1 as SGHAT and CDR2 as FQNNGV. CDR3 in DNA: TGTGCCAGCAGACACGGGACAGGGTCTCTCGAGCAGTACTTC. It translates to CASRHGTGSLEQYF.

At least ten counts were recorded for this clonotype. The V and J genes are TRBV10-3 and TRBJ2-7; D possibly uses TRBD1 or TRBD2 (5 bases each). The CDR3 has 14 amino acids. V shed 2 bases and J shed 4 bases, with 12 bases lying between them. CDR1 and CDR2 (germline): ENHRY, SYGVKD. CDR3 nucleotides: TGTGCCATCAGTGAGAAGGGGAGCGTATACGAGCAGTACTTC. It encodes CAISEKGSVYEQYF.

This clonotype has ten or more counts. The chain carries TRBV2 and TRBJ2-3; D possibly corresponds to TRBD1 (6 bases). The CDR3 runs to 15 residues. V was cut by 8 bases and J by 4 bases, with 19 bases left in between. Germline-derived CDR1 and CDR2 are SNHLY and FYNNEI. The CDR3 coding sequence is TGTGCCAGCGGCGCAGGGGCTCATGAGGCAGATACGCAGTATTTT. Residues: CASGAGAHEADTQYF.

A few counts support this clonotype. V gene TRBV19 combines with J gene TRBJ1-6; D is unclear. The V end lost 2 bases, the J end lost 8 bases, and 13 bases lay between the germline ends. CDR1 and CDR2 from the germline V gene are LNHDA and SQIVND (reference sequence). This CDR3 comprises 15 residues. The CDR3 DNA reads TGTGCCAGTAGTATACAGAGCGACACGTATTCACCCCTCCACTTT. It is translated as CASSIQSDTYSPLHF.

This chain connects TRBV7-8 to TRBJ1-1; 8 bases are a match to TRBD1. Germline-derived CDR1 and CDR2 are SGHVS and FQNEAQ. The junction had 10 bases not matched to a gene; V was cut back by 5 bases and J by 2 bases. CDR3 length: 16 residues. CDR3 nucleotides: TGTGCCAGCAGCCTCCGCCTGACAGGGGTCAACACTGAAGCTTTCTTT. It codes for CASSLRLTGVNTEAFF.

The chain links TRBV10-3 to TRBJ2-3; D remains ambiguous. Germline-derived CDR1 and CDR2 are ENHRY and SYGVKD. Trimming removed 8 bases at V and 0 bases at J, with 15 bases between. The CDR3 totals 15 residues. CDR3 amino acids: CAIREDQPSTDTQYF. The CDR3 nucleotides read TGTGCCATCCGCGAGGACCAGCCTAGCACAGATACGCAGTATTTT.

This clonotype was counted at least ten times. The V and J genes are TRBV19 and TRBJ1-2; 8 bases match TRBD1. Germline V CDR1 and CDR2: LNHDA, SQIVND (reference sequence). The CDR3 is 17 residues long. After removal of 8 bases from V and 3 bases from J, the junction contained 17 bases not matched to a gene. The CDR3 DNA reads TGTGCCAGTTCATCTGACAGGGGAAACCTGAAATACTATGGCTACACCTTC. It specifies CASSSDRGNLKYYGYTF.

This chain connects TRBV7-9 to TRBJ1-2; 7 bases are a match to TRBD1. CDR1 and CDR2 (germline): SEHNR, FQNEAQ (reference sequence). This CDR3 is built from 13 residues. Trimming took 5 bases from V and 6 from J; bases not matched to a gene: 6. The CDR3 bases are TGTGCCAGCAGCGAGGACAGGCTTAATGGCTACACCTTC. Translation: CASSEDRLNGYTF. Looking up the rest from reference TRBV7-9 and TRBJ1-2 gives the full variable domain: DTGVSQNPRHKITKRGQNVTFRCDPISEHNRLYWYRQTLGQGPEFLTYFQNEAQLEKSRLLSDRFSAERPKGSFSTLEIQRTEQGDSAMYLCASSEDRLNGYTFGSGTRLTVV.

This chain joins TRBV7-8 and TRBJ1-2; D is unresolved. CDR3 length equals 13 residues. Germline values: CDR1 SGHVS, CDR2 FQNEAQ. V was trimmed by 6 bases and J by 3 bases, leaving 11 bases between them. The chain's CDR3 is CASRVPSDYGYTF. The CDR3 DNA follows: TGTGCCAGCAGAGTACCTTCTGACTATGGCTACACCTTC.

The chain has TRBV6-1 and TRBJ2-7; no firm D call. The CDR3 is 12 residues long. CDR1 and CDR2 (germline): MNHNS, SASEGT. V was clipped by 5 bases and J by 4 bases, with 9 bases between them. The DNA for the CDR3 is TGTGCCAGCAGTAGGTCCCATTACGAGCAGTACTTC. It translates to CASSRSHYEQYF.

The chain combines TRBV4-2 with TRBJ2-7; D is perhaps TRBD1 or TRBD2 (6 bases each). Germline loops: CDR1 LGHNA, CDR2 YNFKEQ. Trimming cost V 6 bases and J 3 bases, with 24 bases left between them. There are 17 residues in the CDR3. CDR3 in amino acids: CASRRKTSGEDFYEQYF. In nucleotides, the CDR3 is TGTGCCAGCAGGCGAAAAACCTCAGGGGAGGACTTCTACGAGCAGTACTTC.

The chain employs TRBV7-9 and TRBJ1-2; possibly TRBD1 for D (5 bases). The CDR3 covers 16 residues. V gave up 1 base and J gave up 4 bases, with 16 bases separating them. Looked up from germline, CDR1 is SEHNR and CDR2 is FQNEAQ (reference sequence). CDR3 nucleotides: TGTGCCAGCAGCTTAGGGGGGGTCGGTTCTGGCTATGGCTACACCTTC. It encodes CASSLGGVGSGYGYTF.

This clonotype was counted between two and nine times. The CDR3 spells CASSSGGGPGNTIYF. The CDR3, as DNA: TGCGCCAGCAGCTCCGGCGGGGGACCTGGAAACACCATATATTTT. The chain employs TRBV5-1 and TRBJ1-3, with a tentative D call TRBD1 (5 bases). Trimming shortened V by 3 bases and J by 2 bases, and 12 bases separated the two germline ends. The germline V gene has CDR1 SGHRS and CDR2 YFSETQ. The CDR3 spans 15 residues.

This clonotype has only a few counts. Just one base apart from a much larger clone, this may be a read error. V is TRBV19 and J is TRBJ1-2; D unresolved. The V gene's germline CDR1 is LNHDA and CDR2 SQIVND (reference sequence). The CDR3 runs 11 residues. CDR3 in amino acids: CASGIGYGYTF. In nucleotides, the CDR3 is TGTGCCAGTGGTATTGGGTATGGCTACACCTTC.

Turning to this clonotype: The final CDR3 position lacks the conserved phenylalanine or tryptophan, pointing to a likely read error. The chain links TRBV13 to TRBJ2-2; no reliable D call. CDR1 is PRHDT and CDR2 is FYEKMQ in the germline V gene (reference sequence). V shed 5 bases and J shed 2 bases, with 15 bases lying between them. There are 16 residues in the CDR3. For the CDR3, the DNA is TGTGCCAGCAGCCCTACCCGTTGGGGAAACACCGGGGAGCTGTTTTCT. Translation: CASSPTRWGNTGELFS.

The chain employs TRBV29-1 and TRBJ1-6; 9 nucleotides match TRBD1. The germline gives CDR1 SQVTM, CDR2 ANQGSEA. J lost 5 bases, V lost 6 bases, and 2 bases had no gene match. This CDR3 region has 13 residues. CDR3 region: CSVRQGDNSPLHF. The DNA for the CDR3 is TGCAGCGTCCGACAGGGGGATAATTCACCCCTCCACTTT.